The clone carrying this TCR beta chain was seen ten or more times. Its antigen remains unidentified. Trimming took 2 bases from V and 6 from J; bases not matched to a gene: 4. The germline V gene has CDR1 KGHDR and CDR2 SFDVKD. The CDR3 covers 15 residues. The authors built TCR beta libraries using iRepertoire HTBI primers and Arm-PCR of CDR3 regions. As processed by the authors: More than 55 TRBV and about 14 TRBJ segments were identified across samples. TCRdb itself ran the multiplex PCR reads through MiXCR, one entry per CDR3 protein. These V and J calls originate from TCRdb's pipeline instead of the authors' own analysis. Of fewer than 500,000 distinct CDR3 sequences in the sample, around 15% were seen once. Documented time point: newly diagnosed GD, antithyroid drugs for less than 3 months. PBMC-derived RNA was used for the TCR library. This sample stems from a study of regulatory T cells in long-lasting Graves disease. Whole-study context: Graves' patients diagnosed newly had used antithyroid drugs under 3 months.

Study-level results: Favoring TRBV28, TRBJ1-2 and TRBJ2-5 was a feature seen in persistent disease.

These sequences were also reported in another study, on T cells in Graves' hyperthyroidism and ophthalmopathy. That investigation notes: Patients aged 18 to 65 had newly diagnosed hyperthyroidism that had lasted under 2 months.

This receptor was identified in a man aged 35-49 years with Graves disease. This chain joins TRBV24-1 and TRBJ2-1; 9 nucleotides line up with TRBD1. The sample in question was peripheral blood mononuclear cells (PBMCs), obtained at new diagnosis, from a patient treated with antithyroid drugs. This CDR3 is CATSDSGQGFNEQFF. The DNA of the CDR3 is TGTGCCACCAGTGATTCGGGACAGGGTTTCAATGAGCAGTTCTTC.